This paragraph covers one T cell receptor beta chain sequence. The sample holds a few counts of this clonotype. It has no known antigen specificity. Base qualities are missing; no much larger clone stands one base away. The sample's treatment or condition, from its label and the paper: in vitro stimulation with specific CMV peptide epitopes to enrich CMV-specific T cells. This record comes from a study of T cell repertoires in cytomegalovirus infection (dated by TCRdb to between 2018 and 2021). In terms of the full investigation: Recently identified HLA-C-restricted CMV epitopes, whose presentation resists viral immunomodulation, were targeted by peptide stimulations together with well-studied HLA-B-restricted epitopes. Because public TCR beta signatures pointed to carriage of CMV infection together with the matching HLA type, the HLA type of each donor mattered for the analysis.

The CDR3 numbers 17 residues from cysteine through phenylalanine. CDR3 DNA is the only sequence kept; it has 51 bases, read in frame from the first base. CDR1 and CDR2 are drawn from the germline V gene: SGHAT, FQNNGV. The junction carries 19 bases between V and J, which are trimmed by 4 bases and 2 bases respectively. The paper as a whole reports these results and caveats: Carriers of CMV infection plus the relevant HLA type were discriminated by the cumulative frequency of public TCR beta family members in the study cohort and in an independent roughly 340-donor cohort. In the ex vivo response, HLA-C-restricted CMV-specific TCR beta clonotypes were dominant, and in two of eight donors the single most frequent clonotype came from this HLA-C-restricted group.

This sample was sequenced with an Illumina HiSeq 1500. In TCRdb, the public reads were trimmed at Q25 with fastp and aligned with MiXCR, with productive beta chains retained. Every distinct CDR3 protein forms one entry, paired with its most common genes and DNA. Recorded for this sample are nearly 700,000 distinct CDR3 sequences; approximately 33% of them occurred a single time. The top ten hold approximately 18% of the sample. The TCR comes from a human donor in good health (CMV status not recorded). Some clones in this sample may be carry-over from other donors' samples. The V and J genes are TRBV11-2 and TRBJ2-3, and the D gene may be TRBD2, 5 bases matching. Sample: cultured PBMCs, taken from culture after CMV antigen stimulation. In nucleotides, the sequence is TGTGCCAGCAGCTATCCCTCGGTGGGAGTTAACACAGATACGCAGTATTTT. This codes for CASSYPSVGVNTDTQYF.